These 27 T cell receptor beta chains were all obtained from the same sample, sequenced in a study of Graves' ophthalmopathy and Graves' hyperthyroidism. Amplified material comprised TCR beta CDR3 regions derived from RNA transcripts. A first-round RT-PCR used HTBI primers, followed by a second-round multiplex PCR. TCRdb independently ran MiXCR on the multiplex PCR reads; one entry per CDR3 protein. Of over 40,000 distinct CDR3 sequences listed, around half are singletons. The sequencing input was peripheral blood. Every receptor here comes from an adult man with Graves' ophthalmopathy.

The genes are TRBV7-2 and TRBJ2-4, with D unresolved. The V end was cut by 1 base, the J end by 7 bases, with 11 bases between. Germline V gene sequence: CDR1 SGHTA, CDR2 FQGNSA. The CDR3 has 14 amino acids. Here the CDR3 DNA reads TGTGCCAGCAGCTTAGGGTTTAGTGAGAACATTCAGTACTTC. Residues: CASSLGFSENIQYF.

This clonotype was counted ten times or more. This sequence joins TRBV5-8 and TRBJ2-5; 9 bases map to TRBD1. CDR1 and CDR2 (germline): SGHTS, YDEGEE. This CDR3 is built from 15 residues. V was clipped by 4 bases and J by 4 bases; unmatched bases: 8. The CDR3 loop is CASSLDRGGGETQYF. The CDR3 bases are TGTGCCAGCAGCCTGGACAGGGGAGGAGGAGAGACCCAGTACTTC. The whole variable domain, remainder taken from reference TRBV5-8 and TRBJ2-5, is EAGVTQSPTHLIKTRGQQATLRCSPISGHTSVYWYQQALGLGLQFLLWYDEGEERNRGNFPPRFSGRQFPNYSSELNVNALELEDSALYLCASSLDRGGGETQYFGPGTRLLVL.

This clonotype came up many times. V and J are TRBV19 and TRBJ2-3; D gene uncertain. This CDR3 comprises 16 residues. The V and J ends lost 3 bases and 0 bases respectively, with 13 bases between them. Germline lookup yields CDR1 LNHDA and CDR2 SQIVND (reference sequence). The CDR3 is CASSIFSGFSTDTQYF. CDR3 bases: TGTGCCAGTAGTATTTTTTCGGGCTTCAGCACAGATACGCAGTATTTT.

J is TRBJ1-2 and V is TRBV9, with unresolved D. The germline gives CDR1 SGDLS, CDR2 YYNGEE. V was shortened by 2 bases and J by 12 bases, with 17 bases between the two germline ends. The CDR3 contains 13 residues. The CDR3: CASSVSELGLNTF. CDR3 bases: TGTGCCAGCAGCGTTTCAGAGCTCGGGCTAAACACCTTC. Full variable domain (outside the CDR3, taken from reference TRBV9 and TRBJ1-2): DSGVTQTPKHLITATGQRVTLRCSPRSGDLSVYWYQQSLDQGLQFLIQYYNGEERAKGNILERFSAQQFPDLHSELNLSSLELGDSALYFCASSVSELGLNTFGSGTRLTVV.

This clonotype showed up many times. The chain is built from TRBV20-1 and TRBJ1-5, with 10 bases identical to TRBD1. Per germline, CDR1 DFQATT and CDR2 SNEGSKA (reference sequence). The ends lost 5 bases at V and 7 bases at J; junction bases unmatched: 8. CDR3 length equals 14 residues. The CDR3 DNA follows: TGCAGTGCTTGGGCGGGACAGGGGTTACAGCCCCAGCATTTT. This sequence encodes CSAWAGQGLQPQHF.

The rearrangement links TRBV9 to TRBJ2-3, with 7 bases lining up with TRBD2. Germline V gene data show CDR1 as SGDLS and CDR2 as YYNGEE. This CDR3 has 15 amino acids. The V gene end was trimmed by 0 bases and the J gene end by 3 bases; junction bases not matched to a gene: 4. Written as DNA, the CDR3 is TGTGCCAGCAGCGTAGGTGGCGGGAGTACAGATACGCAGTATTTT. Its protein product is CASSVGGGSTDTQYF.

The gene calls are TRBV7-8 and TRBJ2-1; D is possibly TRBD1 (6 bases). Germline V gives CDR1 SGHVS, CDR2 FQNEAQ. The ends were cut back, 3 bases at V and 6 bases at J, with 12 bases in the middle. The CDR3 loop spans 14 amino acids. CDR3 sequence reads: CASSLAQGPNEQFF. CDR3 in DNA: TGTGCCAGCAGCTTGGCACAGGGACCCAATGAGCAGTTCTTC.

This clonotype was recorded at least ten times. This sequence joins TRBV28 and TRBJ1-2, with TRBD1 as a possible D gene (5 bases). The germline V gene encodes CDR1 MDHEN and CDR2 SYDVKM. CDR3 length equals 13 residues. Trimming removed 4 bases at V and 7 bases at J, with 13 bases between. For the CDR3, the DNA is TGTGCCAGCAGTTCCCCGGGGGGTCGTGGCTACACCTTC. Translating gives CASSSPGGRGYTF.

The CDR3 region is CASSSPDGSNQPQHF. DNA for the CDR3: TGTGCCAGCAGCTCCCCAGACGGAAGCAATCAGCCCCAGCATTTT. This rearrangement joins TRBV7-2 to TRBJ1-5; D call uncertain. Germline lookup yields CDR1 SGHTA and CDR2 FQGNSA. The CDR3 is 15 amino acids. Deletions cut 4 bases from V and 1 base from J, with 11 bases between.

This clonotype came up many times. This chain connects TRBV4-1 to TRBJ2-7; D is unresolved. The CDR3 sequence is 15 residues long. Germline CDR1 is MGHRA and CDR2 is YSYEKL. V dropped 1 base and J dropped 0 bases, with 10 bases sitting between them. The CDR3 reads CASSQGETSSYEQYF. The CDR3, as DNA: TGCGCCAGCAGCCAAGGCGAGACATCCTCCTACGAGCAGTACTTC.

The chain recombines TRBV5-1 with TRBJ1-6; D remains ambiguous. V lost 8 bases, J lost 4 bases, and 10 bases lay in between. CDR1 and CDR2 from the germline V gene are SGHRS and YFSETQ. This CDR3 contains 13 residues. DNA for the CDR3: TGCGCCAGTCGGGAGTCGTATAATTCACCCCTCCACTTT. Protein product: CASRESYNSPLHF.

This clonotype was observed at least ten times. The chain carries TRBV6-6 and TRBJ2-3; D call uncertain. The CDR3 runs 11 residues. The germline gives CDR1 MNHNY, CDR2 SVGAGI (reference sequence). V lost 6 bases and J 7 bases, leaving 8 bases between the germline ends. CDR3 sequence: CASSKANTQYF. The CDR3 DNA reads as TGTGCCAGCAGCAAGGCTAATACGCAGTATTTT.

The chain couples TRBV6-5 to TRBJ2-1; TRBD2 agrees at 13 bases. Germline V lookup: CDR1 MNHEY, CDR2 SVGAGI. With 7 bases clipped from V and 0 bases from J, the junction kept 12 bases outside the gene matches. The CDR3 contains 19 residues. The CDR3 coding sequence is TGTGCCAGCAATCGCCGACTAGCGGGGGGCCGAAGCTCCTACAATGAGCAGTTCTTC. This sequence encodes CASNRRLAGGRSSYNEQFF.

This clonotype was seen repeatedly, ten times or more. The rearrangement uses TRBV6-6 and TRBJ2-7; D might be TRBD2 (6 bases). The germline V gene has CDR1 MNHNY and CDR2 SVGAGI (reference sequence). This CDR3 has 13 residues. V was trimmed by 7 bases and J by 6 bases, leaving 16 bases between them. In DNA, the CDR3 is TGTGCCAGCATCCGACTAGTCGGGGCCGAGCAGTACTTC. Its protein is CASIRLVGAEQYF.

The rearrangement links TRBV20-1 to TRBJ1-6; 7 bases are a match to TRBD1. V lost 3 bases and J lost 3; bases outside the gene matches: 5. CDR3 length: 15 residues. Germline loops: CDR1 DFQATT, CDR2 SNEGSKA (reference sequence). The CDR3 region is CSASGTGDYNSPLHF. CDR3 in DNA: TGCAGTGCTAGCGGAACAGGGGACTATAATTCACCCCTCCACTTT.

This clonotype has ten or more counts. The CDR3 loop reads CSQAGGPHEQYF. CDR3 in DNA: TGCAGCCAGGCGGGGGGCCCTCACGAGCAGTACTTC. The chain couples TRBV20-1 to TRBJ2-7; TRBD2 matches 8 bases. CDR1 and CDR2 from the germline V gene are DFQATT and SNEGSKA (reference sequence). This CDR3 has 12 residues.

This clonotype was picked up many times. J is TRBJ1-2 and V is TRBV2, with D perhaps TRBD1 (6 bases). This CDR3 contains 13 residues. Trimming removed 7 bases at V and 5 bases at J, with 14 bases between. Germline CDR1 is SNHLY and CDR2 is FYNNEI. CDR3 in DNA: TGTGCCAGCAAACGGGGGGCGCTTTATGGCTACACCTTC. As protein: CASKRGALYGYTF.

The sample holds many counts of this clonotype. V usage is TRBV29-1 and J usage is TRBJ1-3; D is possibly TRBD1 (5 bases). The V end was cut by 3 bases, the J end by 4 bases, with 7 bases between. The length of the CDR3 is 12 residues. Germline CDR1 SQVTM, CDR2 ANQGSEA. The CDR3 coding sequence is TGCAGCGTTGATCGGGGGGGAAACACCATATATTTT. It yields the protein CSVDRGGNTIYF. The full variable domain, completed using reference TRBV29-1 and TRBJ1-3, is SAVISQKPSRDICQRGTSLTIQCQVDSQVTMMFWYRQQPGQSLTLIATANQGSEATYESGFVIDKFPISRPNLTFSTLTVSNMSPEDSSIYLCSVDRGGNTIYFGEGSWLTVV.

The chain has TRBV29-1 and TRBJ1-1; 7 nucleotides line up with TRBD1. Germline assignment: CDR1 SQVTM and CDR2 ANQGSEA. The CDR3 is 14 amino acids. The V gene end was trimmed by 2 bases and the J gene end by 11 bases; junction bases not matched to a gene: 14. The CDR3 spells CSVEPQGGPPFAFF. CDR3 coding DNA: TGCAGCGTTGAACCTCAGGGGGGGCCCCCGTTCGCTTTCTTT.

The V and J genes are TRBV5-4 and TRBJ2-2; TRBD2 is a possible D gene (7 bases). CDR1 is SGHNT and CDR2 is YYREEE in the germline V gene (reference sequence). Trimming pared 5 bases from V and 0 bases from J, leaving 23 bases between. This CDR3 contains 19 residues. The CDR3 protein is CASRGGRGSLGSNTGELFF. CDR3 bases: TGTGCCAGCAGGGGGGGGCGCGGTTCCCTAGGGTCGAACACCGGGGAGCTGTTTTTT. The full variable domain, its missing parts supplied by reference TRBV5-4 and TRBJ2-2, is ETGVTQSPTHLIKTRGQQVTLRCSSQSGHNTVSWYQQALGQGPQFIFQYYREEENGRGNFPPRFSGLQFPNYSSELNVNALELDDSALYLCASRGGRGSLGSNTGELFFGEGSRLTVL.

In its sample, this clonotype was seen many times. This chain connects TRBV6-6 to TRBJ2-7; D ambiguous. The CDR3 runs 13 residues. V was trimmed by 2 bases and J by 4 bases, leaving 9 bases between them. CDR1 MNHNY and CDR2 SVGAGI come from the germline V gene (reference sequence). Here the CDR3 reads CASSYQKDYEQYF. In DNA, the CDR3 is TGTGCCAGCAGTTACCAGAAGGATTACGAGCAGTACTTC.

Concerning this clonotype itself: At one end, the junction sequence differs from germline, possibly due to a read error. This chain connects TRBV11-2 to TRBJ2-2; the D gene is possibly TRBD2 (6 bases). Germline V CDR1 and CDR2: SGHAT, FQNNGV. There are 15 residues in the CDR3. CDR3 region: CASSSGTSNPGELFF. The CDR3 region has the DNA TGTGCCAGTAGCTCCGGGACTTCCAACCCCGGGGAGCTGTTTTTT. The full variable domain, in which reference TRBV11-2 and TRBJ2-2 provide the parts outside the CDR3, is EAGVAQSPRYKIIEKRQSVAFWCNPISGHATLYWYQQILGQGPKLLIQFQNNGVVDDSQLPKDRFSAERLKGVDSTLKIQPAKLEDSAVYLCASSSGTSNPGELFFGEGSRLTVL.

This chain uses TRBV2 with TRBJ2-3, with 16 positions matching TRBD2. The J segment lost 0 bases and the V segment lost 5 bases, leaving 8 bases of the junction unmatched. The CDR3 contains 19 residues. Germline lookup yields CDR1 SNHLY and CDR2 FYNNEI. For the CDR3, the DNA is TGTGCCAGCAGTCGGGGACTAGCGGGAGGGACGACTAGCACAGATACGCAGTATTTT. Its protein product is CASSRGLAGGTTSTDTQYF.

The chain combines TRBV20-1 with TRBJ2-3; the D gene is possibly TRBD1 (5 bases). Per the germline V gene, CDR1 is DFQATT and CDR2 is SNEGSKA (reference sequence). Trimming pared 5 bases from V and 2 bases from J, leaving 8 bases between. This CDR3 contains 12 residues. Written as DNA, the CDR3 is TGCAGTGCTCCGGACAACACAGATACGCAGTATTTT. Protein product: CSAPDNTDTQYF.

This clonotype turned up a few times. The chain couples TRBV20-1 to TRBJ2-5, with 8 bases aligning to TRBD2. V gave up 0 bases and J gave up 5 bases; unmatched junction bases: 8. Germline CDR1 and CDR2: DFQATT and SNEGSKA (reference sequence). This CDR3 contains 15 residues. This CDR3 reads CSARDSRGGGETQYF. As DNA, the CDR3 is TGCAGTGCTAGAGATTCCCGGGGGGGGGGGGAGACCCAGTACTTC.

This chain uses TRBV5-5 with TRBJ2-7, with D uncertain. The germline gives CDR1 SGHKS, CDR2 YYEKEE (reference sequence). Between the trimmed V and J ends, which lost 1 base and 3 bases, there was a span of 8 bases. The CDR3 has 13 residues. The DNA for the CDR3 is TGTGCCAGCAGCTTGATGTCGGTCTACGAGCAGTACTTC. Amino acid sequence: CASSLMSVYEQYF. The full variable domain, rest sourced from reference TRBV5-5 and TRBJ2-7, is DAGVTQSPTHLIKTRGQQVTLRCSPISGHKSVSWYQQVLGQGPQFIFQYYEKEERGRGNFPDRFSARQFPNYSSELNVNALLLGDSALYLCASSLMSVYEQYFGPGTRLTVT.

Only a few counts were recorded for this clonotype. The chain is built from TRBV6-1 and TRBJ2-3, with D tentatively TRBD1 or TRBD2 (5 bases each). The CDR3 loop spans 17 amino acids. Germline CDR1 and CDR2: MNHNS and SASEGT. V lost 5 bases, J lost 6 bases, and 24 bases lay in between. The chain's CDR3 is CASSFSSEPGARDTQYF. In nucleotides, the CDR3 is TGTGCCAGCAGTTTTTCATCGGAGCCCGGGGCACGGGATACGCAGTATTTT.